This T cell receptor beta chain derives from a study of OX40 agonist ivuxolimab in advanced cancers. As for the study in general: Ivuxolimab, an antibody that agonizes OX40 (CD134), was administered to the patients. Males comprised 82.7% of the group, whose mean age was approximately 62 years (range roughly 20 to 85). Study-wide points: The study found that CD8+ T cells averaged more expanded clones than CD4+.

Details on this clone: Its antigen is as yet unknown.

Produced via immunoSEQ multiplex PCR; TCRdb's table is partial and in-frame only. The profile shows just over 95,000 clones, 85% to 90% of them singletons. The source was CD4+ or CD8+ T cells sorted from blood, collected in a trial of the OX40 agonist ivuxolimab. The TCR was taken from an adult with an advanced solid tumor such as melanoma, head and neck, liver or kidney cancer.

The CDR3: CASSLATGQGLEGYTF. CDR3 sequence (DNA): TGCGCCAGCAGCTTGGCCACAGGACAGGGTCTCGAGGGCTACACCTTC. The V gene is TRBV5-1, the J gene TRBJ1-2; 8 positions agree with TRBD1. Per germline, CDR1 SGHRS and CDR2 YFSETQ. Trimming took 0 bases from V and 8 from J; bases not matched to a gene: 12. The CDR3 contains 16 residues.